A single sample gave rise to the 26 T cell receptor beta chains below, sequenced in a study of cytomegalovirus exposure and HLA in healthy donors. The PCR had 60 Vbeta and 13 Jbeta primers. TCRdb keeps only in-frame clones here, not all; method: immunoSEQ multiplex PCR. The sample lists roughly 130,000 clones, roughly two thirds occurring once. Sequences were obtained from PBMCs. Receptors originate from a man aged 25-45 years in good health and CMV-seropositive.

For the CDR3, the DNA is TGTGCCAGCAGCGTAAAACCCCCTGGACAGGGCGTAGATTCACCCCTCCACTTT. It yields the protein CASSVKPPGQGVDSPLHF. The V gene is TRBV9, the J gene TRBJ1-6; 8 bases fit TRBD1. The J segment lost 8 bases and the V segment lost 1 base, leaving 14 bases of the junction unmatched. Germline CDR1 reads SGDLS; CDR2 reads YYNGEE. The CDR3 is 18 amino acids.

CDR3: CASSRRQGEKTQYF. The CDR3 coding sequence is TGTGCCAGCAGTCGTCGACAGGGGGAAAAGACCCAGTACTTC. V and J are TRBV6-5 and TRBJ2-5, with TRBD1 identical over 9 bases. Per germline, CDR1 MNHEY and CDR2 SVGAGI. V shed 5 bases, J shed 6 bases, and the junction held 7 bases outside the gene matches. The CDR3 runs to 14 residues.

The rearrangement joins TRBV25-1 to TRBJ2-1, with TRBD1 matching over 7 bases. Looked up from germline, CDR1 is MGHDK and CDR2 is SYGVNS. This CDR3 spans 16 amino acids. The junction had 7 bases not matched to a gene; V was cut back by 1 base and J by 4 bases. CDR3 protein: CASSEWERGPYNEQFF. The CDR3, as DNA: TGTGCCAGCAGTGAATGGGAGAGGGGGCCTTACAATGAGCAGTTCTTC.

V usage is TRBV27 and J usage is TRBJ2-7; TRBD1 matches at 7 bases. The V and J ends lost 5 bases and 1 base, in that order; junction bases with no gene match: 2. The length of the CDR3 is 13 residues. Germline V gene sequence: CDR1 MNHEY, CDR2 SMNVEV (reference sequence). CDR3 sequence reads: CASSDRVSYEQYF. CDR3 nucleotide sequence: TGTGCCAGCAGTGACAGGGTTTCCTACGAGCAGTACTTC.

This clone has at least ten counts. The chain carries TRBV5-4 and TRBJ2-1, with 10 bases that match TRBD2. This CDR3 has 15 residues. V lost 4 bases and J lost 4; bases outside the gene matches: 5. CDR1 and CDR2 (germline): SGHNT, YYREEE (reference sequence). The CDR3 sequence is CASSIGLAAYNEQFF. For the CDR3, the DNA is TGTGCCAGCAGCATCGGACTAGCGGCTTACAATGAGCAGTTCTTC.

V usage is TRBV4-1 and J usage is TRBJ1-1; TRBD1 matches at 9 bases. Unmatched junction bases numbered 11, after V lost 3 bases and J lost 0 bases. This CDR3 contains 18 residues. Germline V gene lookup returns CDR1 MGHRA and CDR2 YSYEKL. The CDR3 is CASSHTTYRGPVNTEAFF. The CDR3 bases are TGCGCCAGCAGCCACACTACATACAGGGGGCCGGTGAACACTGAAGCTTTCTTT.

The V and J genes are TRBV29-1 and TRBJ1-5; 7 positions match TRBD1. V lost 6 bases, J lost 6 bases, and 11 bases stayed unmatched. CDR1 is SQVTM, CDR2 ANQGSEA, per germline. This CDR3 comprises 14 residues. The CDR3 is CSVCRGAECQPQHF. CDR3 DNA sequence: TGCAGCGTCTGCAGGGGGGCGGAGTGTCAGCCCCAGCATTTT.

This clone showed up just a few times. The rearrangement uses TRBV27 and TRBJ1-2; 12 bases map to TRBD1. There are 15 residues in the CDR3. The germline V gene encodes CDR1 MNHEY and CDR2 SMNVEV (reference sequence). The junction had 4 bases not matched to a gene; V was cut back by 5 bases and J by 3 bases. The CDR3 sequence: CASSPRDRGHYGYTF. In nucleotides, the CDR3 is TGTGCCAGCAGTCCCCGGGACAGGGGGCACTATGGCTACACCTTC.

The chain employs TRBV6-5 and TRBJ2-1; D ambiguous. The V end lost 4 bases, the J end lost 1 base, and 5 bases lay between the germline ends. The CDR3 has 13 residues. From germline, CDR1 is MNHEY and CDR2 SVGAGI. The CDR3 loop is CASSLRSYNEQFF. The CDR3 DNA is TGTGCCAGCAGTTTGAGATCCTACAATGAGCAGTTCTTC.

V and J are TRBV4-2 and TRBJ2-7; possibly TRBD2 for D (5 bases). The CDR3 spans 17 residues. V was trimmed by 0 bases and J by 2 bases, leaving 17 bases between them. Looked up from germline, CDR1 is LGHNA and CDR2 is YNFKEQ. CDR3 coding DNA: TGTGCCAGCAGCCAAGAAGGAGATCAAGGGAGTGCCTACGAGCAGTACTTC. It specifies CASSQEGDQGSAYEQYF.

This chain uses TRBV5-1 with TRBJ2-5; 9 bases align to TRBD1. The DNA end favors TRBJ2-7, so the J call may be wrong. The CDR3 is 17 residues long. Germline V gene data show CDR1 as SGHRS and CDR2 as YFSETQ. The CDR3 loop reads CASSLVAAGTGHGEQYF. The CDR3 nucleotides read TGCGCCAGCAGCTTGGTGGCCGCGGGGACAGGGCACGGCGAGCAGTACTTC.

This sequence joins TRBV12-5 and TRBJ2-3, with TRBD1 matching 8 bases. The CDR3 is made up of 18 amino acids. CDR1 and CDR2 from the germline V gene are LGHNT and FRNRAP. V was pared by 5 bases and J by 4 bases, with 17 bases of the junction left unmatched. Written as DNA, the CDR3 is TGTGCTAGTGGTCCCTCCCAAAAGACAGGGGAATTACCAGATACGCAGTATTTT. Residues: CASGPSQKTGELPDTQYF. The full variable domain, completed using reference TRBV12-5 and TRBJ2-3, is DARVTQTPRHKVTEMGQEVTMRCQPILGHNTVFWYRQTMMQGLELLAYFRNRAPLDDSGMPKDRFSAEMPDATLATLKIQPSEPRDSAVYFCASGPSQKTGELPDTQYFGPGTRLTVL.

V is TRBV7-6 and J is TRBJ2-5; D call uncertain. The DNA end favors TRBJ2-7, so the J call may be wrong. This CDR3 spans 15 amino acids. Per germline, CDR1 SGHVS and CDR2 FNYEAQ. CDR3 protein: CASSLDVGFTYEQYF. In DNA, the CDR3 is TGTGCCAGCAGCTTAGATGTGGGCTTCACCTACGAGCAGTACTTC.

The rearrangement links TRBV25-1 to TRBJ2-1; D is unclear. Between the trimmed V and J ends, which lost 2 bases and 2 bases, there was a span of 13 bases. This CDR3 spans 16 amino acids. The germline gives CDR1 MGHDK, CDR2 SYGVNS. CDR3: CASSEGRGRAYNEQFF. The CDR3 DNA sequence: TGTGCCAGCAGTGAAGGCCGAGGCAGAGCCTACAATGAGCAGTTCTTC.

This chain uses TRBV6-1 with TRBJ2-5; no clear D. The end of the DNA aligns better with TRBJ2-7, so the J call may be wrong. The germline gives CDR1 MNHNS, CDR2 SASEGT. The CDR3 runs 13 residues. The CDR3 loop is CASRLGSSYEQYF. CDR3 nucleotides: TGTGCCAGCAGGCTCGGTAGCTCCTACGAGCAGTACTTC.

The table lists this clone with a few counts. The V gene is TRBV5-1, the J gene TRBJ2-3, with 11 bases matching TRBD2. In germline, CDR1 is SGHRS, CDR2 YFSETQ. This CDR3 is 15 amino acids long. Trimming removed 4 bases from V and 4 bases from J; junction bases left unmatched: 5. DNA for the CDR3: TGCGCCAGCAGCCTATGGGGACTAGCGGCAGATACGCAGTATTTT. This translates into CASSLWGLAADTQYF.

J is TRBJ1-4 and V is TRBV5-1; unclear D gene. This CDR3 is 15 amino acids long. Trimming took 4 bases from V and 6 from J, leaving 16 bases between them. Per germline, CDR1 SGHRS and CDR2 YFSETQ. The chain's CDR3 is CASSATPSSHEKLFF. CDR3 DNA sequence: TGCGCCAGCAGCGCGACACCGAGCAGCCATGAAAAACTGTTTTTT. The full variable domain, completed using reference TRBV5-1 and TRBJ1-4, is KAGVTQTPRYLIKTRGQQVTLSCSPISGHRSVSWYQQTPGQGLQFLFEYFSETQRNKGNFPGRFSGRQFSNSRSEMNVSTLELGDSALYLCASSATPSSHEKLFFGSGTQLSVL.

For this clone: At the DNA level, this CDR3 is encoded by other sequences in the same sample as well. The chain joins TRBV28 to TRBJ1-5; TRBD1 aligns across 11 bases. V dropped 6 bases and J dropped 4; count of bases not matched to a gene: 5. The CDR3 covers 15 residues. Germline V gene data show CDR1 as MDHEN and CDR2 as SYDVKM. The CDR3 DNA follows: TGTGCCAGCAGGTGGGGACAGGGGGGTAATCAGCCCCAGCATTTT. Residues: CASRWGQGGNQPQHF. Combining the CDR3 with reference TRBV28 and TRBJ1-5 gives the whole variable domain DVKVTQSSRYLVKRTGEKVFLECVQDMDHENMFWYRQDPGLGLRLIYFSYDVKMKEKGDIPEGYSVSREKKERFSLILESASTNQTSMYLCASRWGQGGNQPQHFGDGTRLSIL.

In nucleotides, the CDR3 is TGCGCCAGCAGCTTCCCCGAACCGACAGGGCACGGCTACACCTTC. It specifies CASSFPEPTGHGYTF. The genes are TRBV5-1 and TRBJ1-2, with 7 bases identical to TRBD1. V shed 2 bases and J 8 bases; nucleotides not matched to a gene: 12. The CDR3 is 15 amino acids. Germline lookup yields CDR1 SGHRS and CDR2 YFSETQ. The whole variable domain, remainder taken from reference TRBV5-1 and TRBJ1-2, is KAGVTQTPRYLIKTRGQQVTLSCSPISGHRSVSWYQQTPGQGLQFLFEYFSETQRNKGNFPGRFSGRQFSNSRSEMNVSTLELGDSALYLCASSFPEPTGHGYTFGSGTRLTVV.

The J gene is TRBJ1-1, the V gene TRBV7-9; tentative D call: TRBD1 (6 bases). Germline assignment: CDR1 SEHNR and CDR2 FQNEAQ (reference sequence). This CDR3 comprises 15 residues. The germline V and J ends were trimmed by 5 bases and 1 base, with 14 bases remaining between them. The CDR3 DNA follows: TGTGCCAGCAGCCAGTTACAGGGTCAGAACACTGAAGCTTTCTTT. Amino acids: CASSQLQGQNTEAFF.

The chain carries TRBV6-1 and TRBJ1-1; tentatively, D is TRBD1 (5 bases). Trimming pared 6 bases from V and 0 bases from J, leaving 11 bases between. There are 14 residues in the CDR3. CDR1 and CDR2 from the germline V gene are MNHNS and SASEGT. The CDR3 nucleotides are TGTGCCAGCAGGGAGGGGCCCTTGAACACTGAAGCTTTCTTT. It is translated as CASREGPLNTEAFF.

This clone came up a few times. Its ends do not fully match the called genes, so a read error is possible. This chain joins TRBV7-7 and TRBJ2-7, with 9 bases that match TRBD1. Germline CDR1 reads SSHAT; CDR2 reads FNYEAQ (reference sequence). The CDR3 is 16 amino acids. The CDR3: CASSLGGGTGSYEQYF. The CDR3 bases are TGTGCTAGCAGCTTAGGAGGGGGGACAGGGTCCTACGAGCAGTACTTC.

The V gene is TRBV27, the J gene TRBJ2-2; D ambiguous. V dropped 3 bases and J dropped 3 bases, with 11 bases sitting between them. The CDR3 is 15 amino acids. Germline V lookup: CDR1 MNHEY, CDR2 SMNVEV (reference sequence). The CDR3 region is CASSFYTRYTGELFF. In DNA form, the CDR3 reads TGTGCCAGCAGTTTTTATACGAGATACACCGGGGAGCTGTTTTTT.

The CDR3 here is CASSLGTSGRRGDTQYF. CDR3 coding DNA: TGTGCCAGCAGCTTAGGGACTAGCGGGAGGCGAGGAGATACGCAGTATTTT. V usage is TRBV11-2 and J usage is TRBJ2-3; 14 bases agree with TRBD2. CDR1 and CDR2 from the germline V gene are SGHAT and FQNNGV. V was pared by 1 base and J by 5 bases, with 5 bases of the junction left unmatched. The CDR3 contains 17 residues.

The J gene is TRBJ2-7, the V gene TRBV4-3; 8 bases are a match to TRBD1. With 3 bases clipped from V and 2 bases from J, the junction kept 9 bases outside the gene matches. This CDR3 spans 16 amino acids. Germline lookup yields CDR1 LGHNA and CDR2 YSLEER. Written as DNA, the CDR3 is TGCGCCAGCAGCCACCGGACAGGGAATTCCCCCTACGAGCAGTACTTC. Its protein is CASSHRTGNSPYEQYF.

This chain links TRBV12-5 with TRBJ2-2; 10 positions agree with TRBD1. J lost 2 bases, V lost 1 base, and 10 bases had no gene match. This CDR3 is 19 amino acids long. CDR1 and CDR2 from the germline V gene are LGHNT and FRNRAP. The CDR3 region is CASGLGLTGGAFNTGELFF. The CDR3 coding sequence is TGTGCTAGTGGTTTGGGATTGACAGGGGGCGCGTTCAACACCGGGGAGCTGTTTTTT.